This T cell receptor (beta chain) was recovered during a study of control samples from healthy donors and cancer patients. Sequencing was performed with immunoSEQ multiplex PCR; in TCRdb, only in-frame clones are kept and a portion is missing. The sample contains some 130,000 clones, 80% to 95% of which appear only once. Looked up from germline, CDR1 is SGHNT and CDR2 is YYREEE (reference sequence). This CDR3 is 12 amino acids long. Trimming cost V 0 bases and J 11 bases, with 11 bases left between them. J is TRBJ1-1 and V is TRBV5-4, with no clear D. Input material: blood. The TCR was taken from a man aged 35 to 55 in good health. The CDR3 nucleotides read TGTGCCAGCAGCTTGGTAGGCGGAGGGGCTTTCTTT. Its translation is CASSLVGGGAFF. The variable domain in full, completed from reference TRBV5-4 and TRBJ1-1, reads ETGVTQSPTHLIKTRGQQVTLRCSSQSGHNTVSWYQQALGQGPQFIFQYYREEENGRGNFPPRFSGLQFPNYSSELNVNALELDDSALYLCASSLVGGGAFFGQGTRLTVV.